This T cell receptor (beta chain) was observed in a study of long-term antiretroviral therapy in people with HIV. The germline CDR1 and CDR2 sequences are MDHEN and SYDVKM. Trimming cost V 8 bases and J 4 bases; bases outside gene matches: 4. The CDR3 has 13 residues. The run of the v3.0 immunoSEQ assay was at survey level. Generated by immunoSEQ multiplex PCR, the TCRdb table keeps only in-frame clones and is missing some. The sample shows about 22,000 clones, under 90% of them seen only once. This clone appeared once. The chain joins TRBV28 to TRBJ2-3, with 9 bases aligning to TRBD1. This clonotype originated in a man aged 40-50 years with HIV. Material: unsorted PBMCs, obtained 0.5 years before starting antiretroviral therapy. CDR3 protein: CASGDREADTQYF. The CDR3 DNA sequence: TGTGCCAGCGGGGACAGGGAGGCAGATACGCAGTATTTT.